The 28 T cell receptor beta chains presented below share a single source sample, sequenced in a study of T cells in Graves' hyperthyroidism and ophthalmopathy. The TCR beta CDR3 regions underwent amplification using RNA transcripts as the source. In the first-round RT-PCR of the TCR CDR3, the HTBI primer set was used. TCRdb used MiXCR to reprocess the multiplex PCR reads, holding one entry per CDR3 protein. This sample carries about 250,000 distinct CDR3 sequences, over 12% of them seen once, and the ten largest clones take 30% to 35%. Input material: blood. The receptors were gathered from a woman in her forties or fifties with Graves' hyperthyroidism that later progressed to Graves' ophthalmopathy.

This clonotype showed up many times. This sequence joins TRBV7-2 and TRBJ2-1, with 13 bases lining up with TRBD2. V lost 5 bases, J lost 10 bases, and 8 bases stayed unmatched. The germline CDR1 and CDR2 sequences are SGHTA and FQGNSA. The CDR3 runs 15 residues. The CDR3 nucleotides are TGTGCCAGCAGCCGATCGGGACTAGCGGGATCGGAGCAGTTCTTC. Translating gives CASSRSGLAGSEQFF.

This clonotype was detected ten times or more. This CDR3 reads CASSSGTGANVLTF. In DNA form, the CDR3 reads TGTGCCAGCTCGTCCGGGACAGGGGCCAACGTCCTGACTTTC. The chain carries TRBV18 and TRBJ2-6; TRBD1 is a possible D gene (6 bases). The germline V gene has CDR1 KGHSH and CDR2 LQKENI. The CDR3 contains 14 residues. Trimming removed 6 bases at V and 4 bases at J, with 10 bases between.

This clonotype was detected many times. This chain links TRBV5-8 with TRBJ2-1; D remains ambiguous. This CDR3 comprises 15 residues. Trimming pared 1 base from V and 0 bases from J, leaving 8 bases between. Germline CDR1 and CDR2: SGHTS and YDEGEE. As DNA, the CDR3 is TGTGCCAGCAGCTTGAATTCGGGCTCCTACAATGAGCAGTTCTTC. It is translated as CASSLNSGSYNEQFF. Supplemented by reference TRBV5-8 and TRBJ2-1, the full variable domain reads EAGVTQSPTHLIKTRGQQATLRCSPISGHTSVYWYQQALGLGLQFLLWYDEGEERNRGNFPPRFSGRQFPNYSSELNVNALELEDSALYLCASSLNSGSYNEQFFGPGTRLTVL.

This clonotype was observed at least ten times. The chain links TRBV11-2 to TRBJ2-5; D is possibly TRBD1 or TRBD2 (6 bases each). CDR1 SGHAT and CDR2 FQNNGV come from the germline V gene. The CDR3 totals 17 residues. V lost 6 bases and J lost 5, with 25 bases in between. In DNA, the CDR3 is TGTGCCAGCAGTCATTGGGGGGTCAGGGGTGTTGGGGAGACCCAGTACTTC. Protein product: CASSHWGVRGVGETQYF.

The chain has TRBV7-2 and TRBJ1-2; no reliable D call. The length of the CDR3 is 14 residues. In germline, CDR1 is SGHTA, CDR2 FQGNSA. Deletions cut 4 bases from V and 1 base from J, with 10 bases between. The CDR3 bases are TGTGCCAGCAGCTCCTCATGGGGTAACTATGGCTACACCTTC. It codes for CASSSSWGNYGYTF.

This clonotype was counted ten times or more. The CDR3 coding sequence is TGTGCCAGCAGTTTATCGGGACTATGGGGCTACACCTTC. This gives the protein CASSLSGLWGYTF. This chain links TRBV28 with TRBJ1-2; tentatively, D is TRBD1 (5 bases). Germline CDR1 MDHEN, CDR2 SYDVKM. There are 13 residues in the CDR3. V was shortened by 1 base and J by 8 bases, with 11 bases between the two germline ends.

This clonotype was found many times. This chain links TRBV11-3 with TRBJ2-2; 7 bases agree with TRBD1. The germline V gene encodes CDR1 SGHNT and CDR2 YENEEA. V lost 3 bases, J lost 4 bases, and 5 bases stayed unmatched. This CDR3 is built from 15 residues. CDR3 loop: CASSFQGQLTGELFF. CDR3 sequence (DNA): TGTGCCAGCAGCTTCCAGGGACAGCTCACCGGGGAGCTGTTTTTT.

This clonotype was counted only a few times. The chain combines TRBV18 with TRBJ2-3; perhaps D is TRBD1 or TRBD2 (5 bases each). The ends were cut back, 6 bases at V and 2 bases at J, with 18 bases in the middle. In germline, CDR1 is KGHSH, CDR2 LQKENI. The CDR3 covers 16 residues. CDR3 coding DNA: TGTGCCAGCTCCCCCCGGGGCCCTCAGCCCACAGATACGCAGTATTTT. Translating gives CASSPRGPQPTDTQYF.

This clonotype was seen at least ten times. This chain uses TRBV30 with TRBJ1-1; D is possibly TRBD1 (6 bases). Trimming removed 2 bases at V and 4 bases at J, with 20 bases between. Germline CDR1 reads GTSNPN; CDR2 reads SVGIG (reference sequence). The CDR3 sequence is 16 residues long. Written as DNA, the CDR3 is TGTGCCTGGAGTCGCTTAAGGGGCAGGGGAAGCACTGAAGCTTTCTTT. This gives the protein CAWSRLRGRGSTEAFF.

The chain carries TRBV6-2 or TRBV6-3 and TRBJ2-2; 10 bases agree with TRBD1. Germline V lookup: CDR1 MNHEY, CDR2 SVGEGT. The V gene end was trimmed by 10 bases and the J gene end by 7 bases; junction bases not matched to a gene: 15. The CDR3 is 16 residues long. This chain's CDR3 is CATGGQGWRGGGELFF. The CDR3 region has the DNA TGTGCCACCGGGGGACAGGGGTGGAGGGGCGGCGGGGAGCTGTTTTTT.

The sample holds many counts of this clonotype. The V call is TRBV28, the J call TRBJ1-1, with 9 positions matching TRBD1. J was trimmed by 5 bases and V by 4 bases; bases with no gene match: 8. Germline-derived CDR1 and CDR2 are MDHEN and SYDVKM. This CDR3 region has 15 residues. The DNA for the CDR3 is TGTGCCAGCAGTTCCACAGGGGGCGCTGGGACTGAAGCTTTCTTT. This codes for CASSSTGGAGTEAFF.

On this clonotype itself: A clone one base away is much larger, so this may be a read error. The V gene is TRBV6-1, the J gene TRBJ2-3; TRBD2 aligns across 7 bases. CDR1 and CDR2 (germline): MNHNS, SASEGT. CDR3 size: 13 residues. The CDR3 DNA reads as TGTGCCAACAGTTGGGAGGGGACAGATACGCAGTATTTT. Translation: CANSWEGTDTQYF.

Remarks on this clonotype: A clone one base away is much larger, so this may be a read error. J is TRBJ1-3 and V is TRBV20-1; 7 positions match TRBD1. This CDR3 spans 18 amino acids. Looked up from germline, CDR1 is DFQATT and CDR2 is SNEGSKA (reference sequence). The CDR3 bases are TGCAGTGCTAGCCCACTGGGACAGCTAATGAGCTCTGGAAACACCATGTATTTT. Protein: CSASPLGQLMSSGNTMYF.

This clonotype appeared many times. This chain connects TRBV13 to TRBJ1-2; D is unresolved. Looked up from germline, CDR1 is PRHDT and CDR2 is FYEKMQ (reference sequence). This CDR3 region has 12 residues. V lost 8 bases and J 4 bases, leaving 11 bases between the germline ends. The CDR3 is CASSGSTYGYTF. The CDR3 nucleotides are TGTGCCAGCTCCGGGTCCACCTATGGCTACACCTTC.

The sample holds many counts of this clonotype. The chain joins TRBV11-1 to TRBJ1-2; TRBD1 is a possible D gene (6 bases). V was shortened by 5 bases and J by 5 bases, with 12 bases between the two germline ends. The CDR3 spans 13 residues. Germline CDR1 reads SGHAT; CDR2 reads FQDESV (reference sequence). CDR3 coding DNA: TGTGCCAGCAGCCGCGAGGGGGGATATGGCTACACCTTC. Its translation is CASSREGGYGYTF.

This clonotype was seen at least ten times. This sequence joins TRBV5-6 and TRBJ2-7; D unresolved. Germline V gene lookup returns CDR1 SGHDT and CDR2 YYEEEE. V was clipped by 7 bases and J by 1 base, with 12 bases between them. The CDR3 is 13 residues long. The CDR3 DNA is TGTGCCAGCTTCTCCGGTCAGTCCTACGAGCAGTACTTC. Translation gives CASFSGQSYEQYF.

In its sample, this clonotype was seen a few times. J is TRBJ2-2 and V is TRBV12-3 or TRBV12-4; D is tentatively TRBD1 or TRBD2 (6 bases each). Trimming took 2 bases from V and 6 from J, leaving 10 bases between them. The CDR3 contains 14 residues. The CDR3 sequence: CASSLWGAAGELFF. The CDR3 DNA is TGTGCCAGCAGTTTATGGGGGGCAGCCGGGGAGCTGTTTTTT.

This clonotype has a count of ten or more. The rearrangement links TRBV6-1 to TRBJ1-1; 10 bases are shared with TRBD1. There are 16 residues in the CDR3. Germline V gives CDR1 MNHNS, CDR2 SASEGT. The ends lost 8 bases at V and 0 bases at J; junction bases unmatched: 9. The CDR3, as DNA: TGTGCCAGCGGGACAGGGGAGGCTCGAATGAACACTGAAGCTTTCTTT. Amino acids: CASGTGEARMNTEAFF.

There are many counts of this clonotype. This sequence joins TRBV20-1 and TRBJ2-7; the match to TRBD1 covers 9 bases. CDR3 length: 14 residues. Germline lookup yields CDR1 DFQATT and CDR2 SNEGSKA (reference sequence). With V trimmed by 2 bases and J by 2 bases, 4 bases remained unmatched. The CDR3 reads CSARPGTGPYEQYF. The CDR3 bases are TGCAGTGCTAGACCCGGGACAGGGCCCTACGAGCAGTACTTC.

This clonotype was picked up a small number of times. The rearrangement links TRBV10-2 to TRBJ1-2; unclear D gene. This CDR3 has 13 amino acids. Germline CDR1 reads WSHSY; CDR2 reads SAAADI. V dropped 4 bases and J dropped 3 bases, with 9 bases sitting between them. The CDR3 DNA is TGCGCCAGCAGTGTTGCAGCCTACTATGGCTACACCTTC. It translates to CASSVAAYYGYTF.

This rearrangement joins TRBV19 to TRBJ2-4, with 8 bases identical to TRBD2. This CDR3 comprises 14 residues. V shed 3 bases and J 7 bases; nucleotides not matched to a gene: 5. Germline CDR1 is LNHDA and CDR2 is SQIVND (reference sequence). CDR3 bases: TGTGCCAGTAGTATGTCGGGGGGGGCGAACATTCAGTACTTC. This sequence encodes CASSMSGGANIQYF.

This clonotype was recorded a few times. The V and J genes are TRBV20-1 and TRBJ2-1, with D uncertain. The germline CDR1 and CDR2 sequences are DFQATT and SNEGSKA (reference sequence). V gave up 6 bases and J gave up 0 bases, with 18 bases separating them. This CDR3 is 16 amino acids long. The CDR3 protein is CSAQKLALSSYNEQFF. CDR3 bases: TGCAGTGCCCAGAAGTTGGCACTGAGCTCCTACAATGAGCAGTTCTTC.

This clonotype has more than one count but fewer than ten. The chain links TRBV10-1 to TRBJ2-1, with unresolved D. This CDR3 has 12 amino acids. CDR1 WNHNN and CDR2 SYGVQD come from the germline V gene (reference sequence). V was shortened by 4 bases and J by 8 bases, with 9 bases between the two germline ends. The CDR3 region is CASSVAGDEQFF. The CDR3 DNA follows: TGCGCCAGCAGTGTGGCCGGTGATGAGCAGTTCTTC.

This clonotype was found many times. The rearrangement joins TRBV20-1 to TRBJ2-1; TRBD2 agrees at 8 bases. The germline CDR1 and CDR2 sequences are DFQATT and SNEGSKA (reference sequence). Trimming cost V 3 bases and J 6 bases; bases outside gene matches: 4. This CDR3 spans 13 amino acids. CDR3 sequence reads: CSASSGAVNEQFF. The CDR3 DNA follows: TGCAGTGCTAGTAGCGGGGCCGTCAATGAGCAGTTCTTC.

This clonotype was seen many times. This rearrangement joins TRBV11-2 to TRBJ1-2, with D possibly being TRBD1 (6 bases). V lost 2 bases, J lost 4 bases, and 11 bases lay in between. The germline CDR1 and CDR2 sequences are SGHAT and FQNNGV. The CDR3 sequence is 14 residues long. CDR3 sequence (DNA): TGTGCCAGCAGCTTATTAGGACAGTCCTATGGCTACACCTTC. This codes for CASSLLGQSYGYTF.

This clonotype was observed a handful of times. This chain uses TRBV5-8 with TRBJ1-1, with D perhaps TRBD1 (6 bases). This CDR3 spans 15 amino acids. Between the trimmed V and J ends, which lost 0 bases and 4 bases, there was a span of 13 bases. Germline V gene sequence: CDR1 SGHTS, CDR2 YDEGEE. The CDR3 protein is CASSLGVGGTTEAFF. The CDR3, as DNA: TGTGCCAGCAGCTTGGGGGTAGGGGGTACCACTGAAGCTTTCTTT.

This clonotype has at least ten counts. This chain links TRBV20-1 with TRBJ2-3, with D tentatively TRBD2 (6 bases). Germline V gene lookup returns CDR1 DFQATT and CDR2 SNEGSKA (reference sequence). Trimming stripped 5 bases from V and 2 bases from J, with 14 bases between. This CDR3 comprises 14 residues. Written as DNA, the CDR3 is TGCAGTGCTGCCGGGGACTTCTACACAGATACGCAGTATTTT. It is translated as CSAAGDFYTDTQYF.

This clonotype was counted between two and nine times. The V and J genes are TRBV25-1 and TRBJ2-4; D is possibly TRBD1 (5 bases). The germline V gene encodes CDR1 MGHDK and CDR2 SYGVNS. V dropped 5 bases and J dropped 8 bases, with 13 bases sitting between them. The CDR3 extends over 13 amino acids. CDR3 nucleotide sequence: TGTGCCAGCAGTAGGCTCCAAGGGGACATTCAGTACTTC. The encoded protein is CASSRLQGDIQYF.